This section outlines one T cell receptor beta chain sequence together with its context. Its specificity is not known. The sample comes from a study of beta chain features in type 1 diabetes. Broader study findings: Shortening of TCRB CDR3s, moderate but significant, appeared in all four CD4+ subsets of Type 1 diabetes patients.

CDR1 is SGHTA, CDR2 FQGNSA, per germline. The CDR3 contains 13 residues. V was cut by 5 bases and J by 8 bases, with 15 bases left in between. The study reverse transcribed the entire isolated RNA, so it sequenced expressed TCRB transcripts. Profiled with immunoSEQ multiplex PCR; TCRdb holds only in-frame clones, not every one. The sample lists a few hundred thousand clones, about 10% occurring once. The chain is built from TRBV7-2 and TRBJ1-1; a weak D match, TRBD1 (5 bases). Sequenced: central memory CD4+ T cells from blood. The TCR originated in a man aged 30-40 years with type 1 diabetes. The CDR3 spells CASSTGPQGEAFF. DNA for the CDR3: TGTGCCAGCAGCACGGGACCGCAAGGGGAAGCTTTCTTT.